The present TCR beta chain was sequenced within a study of blood T cells in healthy people across ages. Study findings and constraints: Long-lived donors exceeded aged donors in naive CD4+ cells and diversity.

Donors ranged from roughly 6 to 100 years old and were healthy Caucasians in Russia. The CDR3 spans 16 residues. Germline V gene sequence: CDR1 SNHLY, CDR2 FYNNEI. Trimming pared 5 bases from V and 8 bases from J, leaving 22 bases between. This clonotype has more than one count but fewer than ten. Antigen specificity is unknown. For the second PCR, which ran for roughly 7 to 11 cycles, a sample-barcoded 5' primer and a J-beta primer mix were used. A single record per CDR3 protein comes from TCRdb applying MiXCR to the 5' RACE reads. The sample lists about 1.4 million distinct CDR3 sequences, approximately 59% occurring once.

V and J are TRBV2 and TRBJ2-1; TRBD2 is a possible D gene (6 bases). The TCR originated in a man aged 18 to 29 in good health. Source material: blood. The CDR3 is CASSTFETRSRDEQFF. In DNA, the CDR3 is TGTGCCAGCAGTACTTTTGAGACTAGAAGTAGGGATGAGCAGTTCTTC.